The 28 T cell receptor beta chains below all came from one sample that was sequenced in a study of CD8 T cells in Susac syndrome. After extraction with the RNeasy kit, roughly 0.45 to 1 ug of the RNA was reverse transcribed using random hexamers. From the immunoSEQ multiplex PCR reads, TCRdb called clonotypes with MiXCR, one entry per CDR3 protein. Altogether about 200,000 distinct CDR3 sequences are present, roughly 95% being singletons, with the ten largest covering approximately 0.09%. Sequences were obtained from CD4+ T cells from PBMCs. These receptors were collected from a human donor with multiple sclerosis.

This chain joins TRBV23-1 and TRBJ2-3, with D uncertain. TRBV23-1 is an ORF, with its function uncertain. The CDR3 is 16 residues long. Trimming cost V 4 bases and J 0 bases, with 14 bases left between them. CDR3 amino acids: CASSPPGSISTDTQYF. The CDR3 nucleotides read TGCGCCAGCAGTCCCCCCGGTTCGATAAGCACAGATACGCAGTATTTT.

CDR3 protein: CSASGAGRLNEQFF. In DNA form, the CDR3 reads TGCAGTGCTAGTGGGGCGGGGAGGCTCAATGAGCAGTTCTTC. The V gene is TRBV20-1, the J gene TRBJ2-1; a weak D match, TRBD2 (6 bases). V shed 3 bases and J shed 6 bases, with 15 bases lying between them. There are 14 residues in the CDR3. Germline V gene lookup returns CDR1 DFQATT and CDR2 SNEGSKA (reference sequence).

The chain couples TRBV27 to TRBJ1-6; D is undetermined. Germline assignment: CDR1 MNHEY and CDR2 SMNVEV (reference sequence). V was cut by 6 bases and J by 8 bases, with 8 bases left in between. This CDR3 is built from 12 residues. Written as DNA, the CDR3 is TGTGCCAGCAGCCGTGATGATTCACCCCTCCACTTT. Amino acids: CASSRDDSPLHF.

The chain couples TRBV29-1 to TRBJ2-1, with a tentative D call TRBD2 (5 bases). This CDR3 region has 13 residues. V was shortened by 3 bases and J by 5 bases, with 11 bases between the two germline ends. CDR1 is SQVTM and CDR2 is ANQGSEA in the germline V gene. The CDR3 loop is CSVDGVWNNEQFF. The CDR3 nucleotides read TGCAGCGTTGACGGGGTGTGGAACAATGAGCAGTTCTTC.

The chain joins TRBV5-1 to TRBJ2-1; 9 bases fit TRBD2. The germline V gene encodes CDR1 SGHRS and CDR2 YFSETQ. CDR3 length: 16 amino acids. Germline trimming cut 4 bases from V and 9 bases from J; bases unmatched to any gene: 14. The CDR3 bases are TGCGCCAGCAGCCCCAGATTGGGGACTAGCATCAGTGAGCAGTTCTTC. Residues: CASSPRLGTSISEQFF.

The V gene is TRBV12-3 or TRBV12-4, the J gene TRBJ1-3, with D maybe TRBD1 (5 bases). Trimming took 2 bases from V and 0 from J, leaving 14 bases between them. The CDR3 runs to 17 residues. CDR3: CASSLFGAPGSGNTIYF. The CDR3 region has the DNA TGTGCCAGCAGTTTATTCGGGGCCCCGGGCTCTGGAAACACCATATATTTT.

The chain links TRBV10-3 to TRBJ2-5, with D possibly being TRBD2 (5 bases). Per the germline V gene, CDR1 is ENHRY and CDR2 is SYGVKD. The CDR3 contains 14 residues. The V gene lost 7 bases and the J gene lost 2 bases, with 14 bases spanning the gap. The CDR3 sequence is CAIKRFGQQETQYF. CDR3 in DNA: TGTGCCATCAAGCGGTTCGGTCAACAAGAGACCCAGTACTTC.

In DNA, the CDR3 is TGTGCCAGCCGCTCACCGGACACCCCCGAGCAGTACTTC. Translated, it gives CASRSPDTPEQYF. The gene calls are TRBV6-6 and TRBJ2-7, with a possible D match to TRBD1 (5 bases). The CDR3 runs to 13 residues. Germline loops: CDR1 MNHNY, CDR2 SVGAGI (reference sequence). The V gene lost 8 bases and the J gene lost 6 bases, with 17 bases spanning the gap.

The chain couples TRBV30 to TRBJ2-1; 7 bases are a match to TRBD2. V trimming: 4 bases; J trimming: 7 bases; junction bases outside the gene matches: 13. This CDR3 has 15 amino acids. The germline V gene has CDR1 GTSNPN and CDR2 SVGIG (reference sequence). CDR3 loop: CAWTRTRTKLNEQFF. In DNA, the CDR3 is TGTGCCTGGACCAGGACTAGAACTAAGCTAAATGAGCAGTTCTTC.

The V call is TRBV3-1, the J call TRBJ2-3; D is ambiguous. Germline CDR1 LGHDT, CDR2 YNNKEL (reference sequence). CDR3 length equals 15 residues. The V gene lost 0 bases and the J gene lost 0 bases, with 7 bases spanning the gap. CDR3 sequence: CASSQEPVSTDTQYF. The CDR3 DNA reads TGTGCCAGCAGCCAAGAGCCCGTGAGCACAGATACGCAGTATTTT.

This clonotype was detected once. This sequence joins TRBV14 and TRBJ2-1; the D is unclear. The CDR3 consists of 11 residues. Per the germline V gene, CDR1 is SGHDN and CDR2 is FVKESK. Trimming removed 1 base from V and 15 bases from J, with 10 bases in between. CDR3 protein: CASSQGPKPFF. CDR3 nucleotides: TGTGCCAGCAGCCAAGGACCCAAGCCGTTCTTC.

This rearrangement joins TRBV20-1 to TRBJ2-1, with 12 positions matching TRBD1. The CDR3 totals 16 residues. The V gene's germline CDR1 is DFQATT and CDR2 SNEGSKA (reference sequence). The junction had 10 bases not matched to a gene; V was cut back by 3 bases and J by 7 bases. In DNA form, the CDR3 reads TGCAGTGCTAGCGATCCGGGACAGGGGGCGGGTAATGAGCAGTTCTTC. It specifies CSASDPGQGAGNEQFF.

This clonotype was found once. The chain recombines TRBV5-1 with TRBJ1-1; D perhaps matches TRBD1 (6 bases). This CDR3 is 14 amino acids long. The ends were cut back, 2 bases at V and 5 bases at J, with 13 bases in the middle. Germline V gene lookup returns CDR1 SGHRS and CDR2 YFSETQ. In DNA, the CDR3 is TGCGCCAGCAGCTTTAAACAGGGTGGTACTGAAGCTTTCTTT. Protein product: CASSFKQGGTEAFF.

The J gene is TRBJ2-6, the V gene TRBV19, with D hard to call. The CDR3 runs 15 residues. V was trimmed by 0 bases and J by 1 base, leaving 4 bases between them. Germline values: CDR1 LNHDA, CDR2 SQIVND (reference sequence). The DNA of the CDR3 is TGTGCCAGTAGTATAGATCCGTCTGGGGCCAACGTCCTGACTTTC. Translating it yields CASSIDPSGANVLTF.

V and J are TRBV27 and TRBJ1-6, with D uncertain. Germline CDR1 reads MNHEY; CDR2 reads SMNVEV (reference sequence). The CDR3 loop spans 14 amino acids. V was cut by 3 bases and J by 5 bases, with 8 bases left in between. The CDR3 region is CASSFNSNNSPLHF. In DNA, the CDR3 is TGTGCCAGCAGTTTCAACAGTAATAATTCACCCCTCCACTTT.

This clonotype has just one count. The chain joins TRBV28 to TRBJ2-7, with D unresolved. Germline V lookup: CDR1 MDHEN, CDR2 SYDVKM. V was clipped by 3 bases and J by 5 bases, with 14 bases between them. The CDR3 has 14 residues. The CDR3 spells CASSFTVTGNEQYF. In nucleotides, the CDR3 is TGTGCCAGCAGTTTTACAGTGACTGGTAACGAGCAGTACTTC. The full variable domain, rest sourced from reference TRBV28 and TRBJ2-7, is DVKVTQSSRYLVKRTGEKVFLECVQDMDHENMFWYRQDPGLGLRLIYFSYDVKMKEKGDIPEGYSVSREKKERFSLILESASTNQTSMYLCASSFTVTGNEQYFGPGTRLTVT.

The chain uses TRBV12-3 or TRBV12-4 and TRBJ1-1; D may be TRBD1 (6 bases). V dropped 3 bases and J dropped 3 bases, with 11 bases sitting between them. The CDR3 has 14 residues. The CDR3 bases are TGTGCCAGCAGTTTCGCAGGGGATTACACTGAAGCTTTCTTT. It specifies CASSFAGDYTEAFF.

The CDR3 region has the DNA TGCAGTGCTATTGGGGATTCGACCAACGAGCAGTACTTC. Its protein product is CSAIGDSTNEQYF. The rearrangement links TRBV20-1 to TRBJ2-7; D gene ambiguous. Germline V gene data show CDR1 as DFQATT and CDR2 as SNEGSKA (reference sequence). The ends were cut back, 4 bases at V and 5 bases at J, with 15 bases in the middle. The CDR3 sequence is 13 residues long.

CDR3 bases: TGCGCCAGCAGCTTGGGCCAAACAGGGAACACAGATACGCAGTATTTT. This translates into CASSLGQTGNTDTQYF. The rearrangement joins TRBV5-1 to TRBJ2-3, with D possibly matching TRBD1 (6 bases). V was trimmed by 0 bases and J by 2 bases, leaving 13 bases between them. The CDR3 sequence is 16 residues long. CDR1 SGHRS and CDR2 YFSETQ come from the germline V gene.

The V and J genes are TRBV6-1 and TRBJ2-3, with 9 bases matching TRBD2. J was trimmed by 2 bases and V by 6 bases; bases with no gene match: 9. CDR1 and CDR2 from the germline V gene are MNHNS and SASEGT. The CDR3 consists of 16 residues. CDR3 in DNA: TGTGCCAGCAGAAGACATAGCGGGGGTTACACAGATACGCAGTATTTT. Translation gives CASRRHSGGYTDTQYF.

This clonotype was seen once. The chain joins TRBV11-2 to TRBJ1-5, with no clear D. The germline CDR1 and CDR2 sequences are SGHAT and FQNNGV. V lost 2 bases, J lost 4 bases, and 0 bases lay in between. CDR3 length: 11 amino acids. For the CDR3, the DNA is TGTGCCAGCAGCTTAAATCAGCCCCAGCATTTT. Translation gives CASSLNQPQHF.

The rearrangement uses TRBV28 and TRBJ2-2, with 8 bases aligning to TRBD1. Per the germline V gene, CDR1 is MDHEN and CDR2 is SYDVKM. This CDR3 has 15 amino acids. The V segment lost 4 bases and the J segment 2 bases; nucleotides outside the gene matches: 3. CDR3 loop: CASSSPGGNTGELFF. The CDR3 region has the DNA TGTGCCAGCAGTTCCCCAGGGGGCAACACCGGGGAGCTGTTTTTT. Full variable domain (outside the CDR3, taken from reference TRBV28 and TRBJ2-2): DVKVTQSSRYLVKRTGEKVFLECVQDMDHENMFWYRQDPGLGLRLIYFSYDVKMKEKGDIPEGYSVSREKKERFSLILESASTNQTSMYLCASSSPGGNTGELFFGEGSRLTVL.

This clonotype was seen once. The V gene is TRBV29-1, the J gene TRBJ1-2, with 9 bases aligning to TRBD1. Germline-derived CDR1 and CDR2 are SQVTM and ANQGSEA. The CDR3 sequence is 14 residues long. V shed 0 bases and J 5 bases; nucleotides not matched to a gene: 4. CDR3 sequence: CSVEETGGWYGYTF. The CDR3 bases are TGCAGCGTTGAAGAGACAGGGGGTTGGTATGGCTACACCTTC.

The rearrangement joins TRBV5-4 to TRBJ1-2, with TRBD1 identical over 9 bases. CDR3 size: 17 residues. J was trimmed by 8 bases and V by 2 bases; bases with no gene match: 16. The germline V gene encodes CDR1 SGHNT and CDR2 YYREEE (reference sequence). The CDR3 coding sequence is TGTGCCAGCAGCTTCGATACCGGGACAGGGTTACGACGGGGCTACACCTTC. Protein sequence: CASSFDTGTGLRRGYTF.

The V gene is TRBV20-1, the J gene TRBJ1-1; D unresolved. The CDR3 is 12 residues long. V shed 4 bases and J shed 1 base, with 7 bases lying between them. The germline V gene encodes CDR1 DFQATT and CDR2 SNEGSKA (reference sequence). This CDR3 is CSAKAWNTEAFF. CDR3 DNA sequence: TGCAGTGCTAAGGCTTGGAACACTGAAGCTTTCTTT.

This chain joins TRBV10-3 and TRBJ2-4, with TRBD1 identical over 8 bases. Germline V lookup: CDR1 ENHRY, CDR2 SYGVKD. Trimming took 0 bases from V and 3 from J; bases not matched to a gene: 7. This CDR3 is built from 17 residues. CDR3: CAISESMQGAGKNIQYF. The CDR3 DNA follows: TGTGCCATCAGTGAGTCGATGCAGGGGGCAGGCAAAAACATTCAGTACTTC.

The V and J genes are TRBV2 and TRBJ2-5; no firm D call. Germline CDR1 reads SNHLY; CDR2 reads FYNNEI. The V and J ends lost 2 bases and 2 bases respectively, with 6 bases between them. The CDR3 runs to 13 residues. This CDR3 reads CASSESSQETQYF. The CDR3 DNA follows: TGTGCCAGCAGTGAATCATCTCAAGAGACCCAGTACTTC.

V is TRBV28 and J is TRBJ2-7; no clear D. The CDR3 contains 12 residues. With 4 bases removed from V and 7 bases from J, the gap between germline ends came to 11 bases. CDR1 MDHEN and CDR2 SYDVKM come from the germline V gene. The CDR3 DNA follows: TGTGCCAGCAGTTCGTCCTTGGGTGAGCAGTACTTC. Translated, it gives CASSSSLGEQYF.